Each of the 16 T cell receptor beta chains below was sequenced from the same sample in a study of blood T cell repertoires in COVID-19. Clones were read by immunoSEQ multiplex PCR, and TCRdb kept only the in-frame ones, dropping some. There are about 430,000 clones in the sample; 75% to 90% occur only once, and around 1.1% lies in the top ten. The sample was PBMCs or T cells enriched from blood (not recorded which). The receptors derive from a man younger than 40 who had recovered from COVID-19.

This sequence joins TRBV30 and TRBJ2-3; D perhaps matches TRBD2 (5 bases). Trimming pared 1 base from V and 4 bases from J, leaving 12 bases between. CDR1 and CDR2 from the germline V gene are GTSNPN and SVGIG (reference sequence). This CDR3 is 14 amino acids long. CDR3 in amino acids: CAWSAGLRSDTQYF. The CDR3 DNA sequence: TGTGCCTGGAGTGCCGGACTGCGATCAGATACGCAGTATTTT.

In this sample, this clone turned up once. This rearrangement joins TRBV6-5 to TRBJ1-2; the D is unclear. Trimming took off 0 bases at V and 5 bases at J, with 7 bases between the two ends. Germline CDR1 reads MNHEY; CDR2 reads SVGAGI. The CDR3 extends over 13 amino acids. The CDR3 loop is CASSYSFLYGYTF. CDR3 nucleotides: TGTGCCAGCAGTTACTCTTTTCTTTATGGCTACACCTTC.

The chain carries TRBV28 and TRBJ1-5; D uncertain. The CDR3 extends over 14 amino acids. Trimming removed 3 bases at V and 2 bases at J, with 8 bases between. Germline lookup yields CDR1 MDHEN and CDR2 SYDVKM. This chain's CDR3 is CASSFSQGNQPQHF. The CDR3 coding sequence is TGTGCCAGCAGTTTTTCGCAGGGCAATCAGCCCCAGCATTTT.

The rearrangement joins TRBV9 to TRBJ2-1, with 11 bases matching TRBD1. Germline-derived CDR1 and CDR2 are SGDLS and YYNGEE. V lost 2 bases and J lost 7; bases outside the gene matches: 5. The CDR3 is made up of 15 amino acids. The CDR3 here is CASSVGTGGRNEQFF. In DNA, the CDR3 is TGTGCCAGCAGCGTGGGGACAGGGGGTAGGAATGAGCAGTTCTTC. Using reference TRBV9 and TRBJ2-1 for the parts outside the CDR3, the full variable domain is DSGVTQTPKHLITATGQRVTLRCSPRSGDLSVYWYQQSLDQGLQFLIQYYNGEERAKGNILERFSAQQFPDLHSELNLSSLELGDSALYFCASSVGTGGRNEQFFGPGTRLTVL.

V usage is TRBV4-1 and J usage is TRBJ2-7; D possibly corresponds to TRBD2 (6 bases). V gave up 4 bases and J gave up 6 bases, with 13 bases separating them. Germline V gene lookup returns CDR1 MGHRA and CDR2 YSYEKL. This CDR3 is built from 13 residues. CDR3 nucleotide sequence: TGCGCCAGCAGCCGTCAGATGGGGGGCGAGCAGTACTTC. Amino acid sequence: CASSRQMGGEQYF.

CDR3 protein: CASSIGRETGGRGYTF. The CDR3 DNA reads as TGTGCCAGCAGCATAGGTCGGGAGACAGGGGGTAGAGGCTACACCTTC. V usage is TRBV11-2 and J usage is TRBJ1-2; 9 positions match TRBD1. This CDR3 comprises 16 residues. V lost 5 bases, J lost 8 bases, and 15 bases stayed unmatched. CDR1 SGHAT and CDR2 FQNNGV come from the germline V gene.

This chain uses TRBV15 with TRBJ1-1; D gene unclear. The CDR3 extends over 15 amino acids. The V end lost 4 bases, the J end lost 3 bases, and 15 bases lay between the germline ends. The V gene's germline CDR1 is LNHNV and CDR2 YYDKDF (reference sequence). The CDR3 sequence is CATSIGRYSDTEAFF. The DNA for the CDR3 is TGTGCCACCAGCATCGGGAGGTACTCGGACACTGAAGCTTTCTTT.

In its sample, this clone was seen once. The J gene is TRBJ1-1, the V gene TRBV3-1 (or the pseudogene TRBV3-2), with 8 positions matching TRBD1. This CDR3 region has 14 residues. Germline-derived CDR1 and CDR2 are LGHDT and YNNKEL (reference sequence). With V trimmed by 4 bases and J by 1 base, 2 bases remained unmatched. The CDR3 reads CASSRTGPNTEAFF. The CDR3 DNA reads TGTGCCAGCAGCCGGACAGGGCCGAACACTGAAGCTTTCTTT.

The chain employs TRBV5-4 and TRBJ2-3, with 12 bases matching TRBD2. The CDR3 covers 17 residues. Trimming cost V 2 bases and J 0 bases; bases outside gene matches: 4. Germline V gives CDR1 SGHNT, CDR2 YYREEE (reference sequence). The CDR3 bases are TGTGCCAGCAGCTTTGCCACTAGCGGGGGGAGCACAGATACGCAGTATTTT. Translation: CASSFATSGGSTDTQYF.

The chain carries TRBV10-3 and TRBJ2-1; TRBD2 agrees at 12 bases. Germline-derived CDR1 and CDR2 are ENHRY and SYGVKD. V shed 4 bases, J shed 5 bases, and the junction held 6 bases outside the gene matches. There are 16 residues in the CDR3. The CDR3 sequence is CAISATSGRKDNEQFF. CDR3 DNA: TGTGCCATCAGTGCAACTAGCGGGAGGAAGGACAATGAGCAGTTCTTC.

J is TRBJ2-3 and V is TRBV7-2; D may be TRBD2 (6 bases). The CDR3 sequence is 14 residues long. Germline CDR1 and CDR2: SGHTA and FQGNSA. V dropped 4 bases and J dropped 1 base, with 9 bases sitting between them. CDR3 amino acids: CASSSGTRTDTQYF. In DNA, the CDR3 is TGTGCCAGCAGCTCCGGGACTCGCACAGATACGCAGTATTTT.

V is TRBV24-1 and J is TRBJ2-1; TRBD2 agrees at 9 bases. Looked up from germline, CDR1 is KGHDR and CDR2 is SFDVKD. The V and J ends lost 1 base and 4 bases, in that order; junction bases with no gene match: 7. This CDR3 spans 17 amino acids. Written as DNA, the CDR3 is TGTGCCACCAGTGATTTTGAGACTAGCGGTAAATACAATGAGCAGTTCTTC. It translates to CATSDFETSGKYNEQFF.

This sequence joins TRBV3-1 (or the pseudogene TRBV3-2) and TRBJ2-7; 7 nucleotides align to TRBD2. The CDR3 is 16 amino acids. The ends lost 0 bases at V and 7 bases at J; junction bases unmatched: 12. CDR1 and CDR2 (germline): LGHDT, YNNKEL (reference sequence). CDR3 nucleotide sequence: TGTGCCAGCAGCCAAGATTGGAGACGGGGGGACTTTGAGCAGTACTTC. This translates into CASSQDWRRGDFEQYF.

V and J are TRBV5-1 and TRBJ2-2, with D possibly matching TRBD2 (5 bases). Germline V gene lookup returns CDR1 SGHRS and CDR2 YFSETQ. The CDR3 runs 15 residues. The V end lost 5 bases, the J end lost 1 base, and 12 bases lay between the germline ends. CDR3 DNA sequence: TGCGCCAGCAGTCTTTCCGGGAAGAACACCGGGGAGCTGTTTTTT. Translating gives CASSLSGKNTGELFF.

The chain joins TRBV7-9 to TRBJ1-4, with TRBD1 identical over 7 bases. Germline V lookup: CDR1 SEHNR, CDR2 FQNEAQ (reference sequence). Germline trimming cut 5 bases from V and 5 bases from J; bases unmatched to any gene: 8. This CDR3 is 15 amino acids long. The CDR3 is CASSASGDSNEKLFF. The CDR3, as DNA: TGTGCCAGCAGCGCATCAGGGGACAGCAATGAAAAACTGTTTTTT. Full variable domain (outside the CDR3, taken from reference TRBV7-9 and TRBJ1-4): DTGVSQNPRHKITKRGQNVTFRCDPISEHNRLYWYRQTLGQGPEFLTYFQNEAQLEKSRLLSDRFSAERPKGSFSTLEIQRTEQGDSAMYLCASSASGDSNEKLFFGSGTQLSVL.

The CDR3 protein is CSVDQRGYYNEQFF. CDR3 DNA sequence: TGCAGCGTTGACCAGCGGGGGTACTACAATGAGCAGTTCTTC. V is TRBV29-1 and J is TRBJ2-1, with 8 positions matching TRBD2. J was trimmed by 3 bases and V by 3 bases; bases with no gene match: 4. The germline CDR1 and CDR2 sequences are SQVTM and ANQGSEA. The CDR3 runs 14 residues.